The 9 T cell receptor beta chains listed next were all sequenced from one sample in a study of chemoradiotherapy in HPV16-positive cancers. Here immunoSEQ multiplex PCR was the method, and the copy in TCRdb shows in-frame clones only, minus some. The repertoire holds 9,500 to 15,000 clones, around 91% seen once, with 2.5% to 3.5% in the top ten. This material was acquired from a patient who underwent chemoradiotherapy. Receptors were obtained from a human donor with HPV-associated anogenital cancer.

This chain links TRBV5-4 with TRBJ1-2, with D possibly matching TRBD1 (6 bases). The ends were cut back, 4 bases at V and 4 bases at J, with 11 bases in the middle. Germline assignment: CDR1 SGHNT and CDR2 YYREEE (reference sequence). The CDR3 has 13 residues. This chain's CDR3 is CASSQDSAYGYTF. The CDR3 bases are TGTGCCAGCAGCCAGGACAGCGCCTATGGCTACACCTTC.

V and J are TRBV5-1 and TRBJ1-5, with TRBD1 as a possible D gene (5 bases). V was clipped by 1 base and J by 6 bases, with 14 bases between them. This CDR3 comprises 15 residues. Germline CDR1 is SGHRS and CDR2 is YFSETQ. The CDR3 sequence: CASSLTGGYTQPQHF. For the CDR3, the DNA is TGCGCCAGCAGCTTGACAGGAGGGTATACTCAGCCCCAGCATTTT.

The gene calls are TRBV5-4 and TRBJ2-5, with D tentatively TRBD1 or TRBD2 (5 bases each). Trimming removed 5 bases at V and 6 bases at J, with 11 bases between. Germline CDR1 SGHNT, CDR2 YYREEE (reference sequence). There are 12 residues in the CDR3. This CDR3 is CASRGDGQTQYF. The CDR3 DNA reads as TGTGCCAGCAGGGGGGACGGGCAGACCCAGTACTTC. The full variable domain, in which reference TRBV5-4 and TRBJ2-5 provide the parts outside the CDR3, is ETGVTQSPTHLIKTRGQQVTLRCSSQSGHNTVSWYQQALGQGPQFIFQYYREEENGRGNFPPRFSGLQFPNYSSELNVNALELDDSALYLCASRGDGQTQYFGPGTRLLVL.

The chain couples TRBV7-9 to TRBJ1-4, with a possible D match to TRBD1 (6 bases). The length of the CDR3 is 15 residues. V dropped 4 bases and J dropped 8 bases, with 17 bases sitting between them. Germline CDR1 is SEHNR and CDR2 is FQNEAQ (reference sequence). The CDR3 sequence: CASSSWTRGGEKLFF. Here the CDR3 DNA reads TGTGCCAGCAGCTCTTGGACCCGAGGGGGGGAAAAACTGTTTTTT.

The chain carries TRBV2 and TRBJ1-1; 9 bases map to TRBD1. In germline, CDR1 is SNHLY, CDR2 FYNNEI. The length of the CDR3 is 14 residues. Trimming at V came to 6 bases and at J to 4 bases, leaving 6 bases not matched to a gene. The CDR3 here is CASRQQGAGTEAFF. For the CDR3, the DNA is TGTGCCAGCAGGCAACAGGGGGCGGGCACTGAAGCTTTCTTT. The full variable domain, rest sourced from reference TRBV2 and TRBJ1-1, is EPEVTQTPSHQVTQMGQEVILRCVPISNHLYFYWYRQILGQKVEFLVSFYNNEISEKSEIFDDQFSVERPDGSNFTLKIRSTKLEDSAMYFCASRQQGAGTEAFFGQGTRLTVV.

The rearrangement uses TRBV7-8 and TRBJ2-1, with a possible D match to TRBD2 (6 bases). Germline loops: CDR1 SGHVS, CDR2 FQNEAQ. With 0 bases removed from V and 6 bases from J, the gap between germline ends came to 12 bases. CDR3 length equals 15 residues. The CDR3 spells CASSLAGTPLNEQFF. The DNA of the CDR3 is TGTGCCAGCAGCTTAGCGGGGACTCCCCTCAATGAGCAGTTCTTC.

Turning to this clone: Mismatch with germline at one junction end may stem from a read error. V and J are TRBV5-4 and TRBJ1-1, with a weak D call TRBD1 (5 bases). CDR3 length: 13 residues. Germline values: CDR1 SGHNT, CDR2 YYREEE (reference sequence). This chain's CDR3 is CASSLGTNTEAFF. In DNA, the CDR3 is TGTGCCAGCAGTTTGGGGACGAACACTGAAGCTTTCTTT.

The CDR3 sequence is CASSGGLAGYTF. In nucleotides, the CDR3 is TGTGCCAGCAGCGGCGGACTTGCCGGCTACACCTTC. This chain joins TRBV5-6 and TRBJ1-2; no clear D gene. The germline V gene has CDR1 SGHDT and CDR2 YYEEEE. Trimming removed 4 bases at V and 8 bases at J, with 12 bases between. The CDR3 extends over 12 amino acids.

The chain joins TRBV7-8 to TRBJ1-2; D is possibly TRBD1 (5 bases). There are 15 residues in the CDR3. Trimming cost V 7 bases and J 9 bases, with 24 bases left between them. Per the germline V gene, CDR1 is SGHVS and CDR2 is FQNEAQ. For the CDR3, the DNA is TGTGCCAGCACCCCTCTTGGCCGGACAAGTTTTCGCTACACCTTC. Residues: CASTPLGRTSFRYTF.